This T cell receptor beta chain was profiled in a study of blood T cells in healthy people across ages. Primed by a sample-barcoded 5' primer and a J-beta primer mix, a second PCR proceeded for 7 to 11 cycles. One entry per CDR3 protein results from TCRdb running MiXCR on the 5' RACE reads. The sample yields around 600,000 distinct CDR3 sequences, around half seen once. Trimming took off 4 bases at V and 7 bases at J, with 14 bases between the two ends. This CDR3 contains 15 residues. Germline-derived CDR1 and CDR2 are MNHEY and SMNVEV (reference sequence). V usage is TRBV27 and J usage is TRBJ1-6, with D possibly TRBD1 on 5 matching bases. The sample was blood. This clonotype originated in an older man in good health. The CDR3 is CASSWGGVGNSPLHF. Written as DNA, the CDR3 is TGTGCCAGCAGTTGGGGGGGTGTGGGGAATTCACCCCTCCACTTT.